These T cell receptor beta chains were read from a single sample in a study of cytomegalovirus exposure and HLA in healthy donors. The repertoire was sequenced with immunoSEQ multiplex PCR; TCRdb's copy has only in-frame clones and lacks some. Of about 130,000 clones listed, about 88% are singletons. Sequencing was performed on PBMCs. Every receptor here comes from a man aged 25 to 40 in good health and CMV-seronegative. The CDR3 runs from the conserved cysteine through the conserved F or W. Fields, in order: clone size, V gene, D gene, J gene, CDR3 protein, CDR3 DNA. The D gene is left open where the match is weak. Not all rows give a size; the values are once, few, many and, for expanded clones, a class.

>-|TRBV15|TRBD2|TRBJ2-3
CATSGPLAGVADTQYF
TGTGCCACCAGCGGACCCCTAGCGGGTGTCGCAGATACGCAGTATTTT
>-|TRBV2|-|TRBJ2-3
CASSPSGSSTDTQYF
TGTGCCAGCAGTCCCTCTGGCAGTAGCACAGATACGCAGTATTTT
>-|TRBV6-5|-|TRBJ2-5
CASSIQGPQETQYF
TGTGCCAGCAGTATACAGGGACCGCAAGAGACCCAGTACTTC
>-|TRBV7-9|TRBD1|TRBJ2-7
CASSLMPGQPSYEQYF
TGTGCCAGCAGCTTGATGCCGGGACAGCCCTCCTACGAGCAGTACTTC
>once|TRBV5-4|TRBD1|TRBJ2-7
CASSRVTGPIYEQYF
TGTGCCAGCAGCCGAGTGACAGGGCCCATCTACGAGCAGTACTTC
>-|TRBV27|TRBD1|TRBJ2-7
CASSPTGAFYLAEQYF
TGTGCCAGCAGTCCTACAGGGGCTTTCTACCTGGCCGAGCAGTACTTC
>once|TRBV11-2|TRBD1|TRBJ1-1
CASSHPTGGAQRWNTEAFF
TGTGCCAGCAGTCATCCTACAGGGGGCGCGCAACGGTGGAACACTGAAGCTTTCTTT
>-|TRBV27|-|TRBJ2-5
CASSPTRVGGETQYF
TGTGCCAGCAGCCCCACTAGAGTTGGAGGAGAGACCCAGTACTTC
>-|TRBV27|-|TRBJ2-5
CASSSGRPRGLQETQYF
TGTGCCAGCAGTTCCGGGAGGCCGAGGGGGTTACAAGAGACCCAGTACTTC
>-|TRBV11-3|-|TRBJ2-2
CASSSVETGNTGELFF
TGTGCCAGCAGCTCAGTCGAGACTGGGAACACCGGGGAGCTGTTTTTT
>-|TRBV9|-|TRBJ2-1
CASSAGGASYNEQFF
TGTGCCAGCAGCGCAGGAGGTGCTTCCTACAATGAGCAGTTCTTC
>-|TRBV4-1|TRBD1|TRBJ2-7
CASSQPGQGHGEQYF
TGCGCCAGCAGCCAGCCGGGACAGGGCCACGGCGAGCAGTACTTC
>-|TRBV27|TRBD1|TRBJ1-1
CASSLSRGQAGRPQVF
TGTGCCAGCAGTTTAAGTAGGGGGCAGGCCGGTCGCCCACAAGTCTTT
>-|TRBV19|TRBD2|TRBJ2-3
CASSLGTSAVTQYF
TGTGCCAGTAGCCTTGGGACTAGCGCCGTTACGCAGTATTTT
>-|TRBV6-5|-|TRBJ2-7
CASSYGPYEQYF
TGTGCCAGCAGTTATGGCCCCTACGAGCAGTACTTC
>once|TRBV2|-|TRBJ1-5
CASKQGSGEQPQHF
TGTGCCAGCAAGCAGGGGTCAGGAGAACAGCCCCAGCATTTT
>-|TRBV10-2|TRBD1|TRBJ2-1
CASSEAKPGQGRGEQFF
TGCGCCAGCAGTGAGGCAAAACCGGGACAGGGGAGGGGTGAGCAGTTCTTC
>-|TRBV14|-|TRBJ1-1
CASSLLDRISTEAFF
TGTGCCAGCAGCCTCCTGGACAGAATTAGCACTGAAGCTTTCTTT
>-|TRBV5-1|-|TRBJ1-1
CASSLGYPTNTEAFF
TGCGCCAGCAGCTTGGGATACCCAACAAACACTGAAGCTTTCTTT
>-|TRBV6-5|TRBD2|TRBJ2-1
CASSYSLAGVRGEQFF
TGTGCCAGCAGTTACTCTTTAGCGGGAGTTAGGGGTGAGCAGTTCTTC
>-|TRBV6-5|-|TRBJ1-2
CASSPQGTYGYTF
TGTGCCAGCAGTCCCCAGGGGACCTATGGCTACACCTTC
>-|TRBV19|-|TRBJ1-5
CASSTYRESNQPQHF
TGTGCCAGTAGTACATACAGGGAAAGCAATCAGCCCCAGCATTTT
>-|TRBV5-5|TRBD1|TRBJ1-5
CASRLQTGGSQPQHF
TGTGCCAGCAGATTGCAGACAGGGGGGTCTCAGCCCCAGCATTTT
>-|TRBV5-1|TRBD1|TRBJ2-1
CASRQGAFEQFF
TGCGCCAGCAGACAGGGGGCTTTTGAGCAGTTCTTC
>-|TRBV6-1|-|TRBJ2-2
CASSLGSGATGELFF
TGTGCCAGCAGCCTAGGATCTGGGGCCACCGGGGAGCTGTTTTTT
>-|TRBV5-4|TRBD1|TRBJ1-2
CASSQGQGSYYGYTF
TGTGCCAGCAGCCAAGGACAGGGATCATATTATGGCTACACCTTC
>-|TRBV4-3|-|TRBJ2-6
CASSQDPLGAGANVLTF
TGCGCCAGCAGCCAAGATCCGCTCGGGGCTGGGGCCAACGTCCTGACTTTC
>-|TRBV30|-|TRBJ2-7
CAWGVTSLSSYEQYF
TGTGCCTGGGGTGTGACTAGTTTGAGCTCCTACGAGCAGTACTTC
>few|TRBV27|-|TRBJ1-2
CASSLAGHGYTF
TGTGCCAGCAGTTTGGCAGGGCATGGCTACACCTTC
>-|TRBV2|-|TRBJ2-2
CASSAITNTGELFF
TGTGCCAGCAGTGCCATCACGAACACCGGGGAGCTGTTTTTT
>-|TRBV7-2|TRBD2|TRBJ2-5
CASSLSLGLAKETQYF
TGTGCCAGCAGCTTATCTCTGGGACTAGCGAAAGAGACCCAGTACTTC
>-|TRBV5-1|-|TRBJ2-7
CASRGGSREYYEQYF
TGCGCCAGCAGAGGGGGAAGCAGGGAATACTACGAGCAGTACTTC
>-|TRBV15|-|TRBJ1-6
CATSRGPDRGFSPLHF
TGTGCCACCAGCAGAGGACCCGATCGGGGATTTTCACCCCTCCACTTT
>-|TRBV5-4|-|TRBJ2-7
CASSSERYEQYF
TGTGCCAGCAGCTCAGAACGCTACGAGCAGTACTTC
>-|TRBV18|-|TRBJ1-2
CASSLDRANYGYTF
TGTGCCAGCTCACTCGACAGAGCTAACTATGGCTACACCTTC
>-|TRBV12-1|-|TRBJ1-3
CASSRTGGKDTIYF
TGTGCCAGCAGCCGGACAGGGGGAAAGGACACCATATATTTT
>-|TRBV6-1|TRBD2|TRBJ2-1
CASSEGSAGRDEQFF
TGTGCCAGCAGTGAAGGGTCGGCAGGGAGGGATGAGCAGTTCTTC
>-|TRBV7-9|-|TRBJ2-3
CASSLGTGSTDTQYF
TGTGCCAGCAGCTTAGGTACCGGGAGCACAGATACGCAGTATTTT
>-|TRBV5-4|TRBD2|TRBJ2-7
CASSLAGGRYEQYF
TGTGCCAGCAGCTTGGCGGGAGGGAGGTACGAGCAGTACTTC
>-|TRBV29-1|TRBD2|TRBJ2-1
CSVPPRSSGSVEQFF
TGCAGCGTTCCCCCCCGATCTAGCGGGAGCGTTGAGCAGTTCTTC
>once|TRBV6-5|-|TRBJ1-2
CASWGQTLGYTF
TGTGCCAGTTGGGGGCAGACCCTTGGCTACACCTTC
>-|TRBV30|TRBD1|TRBJ2-7
CAWSVLPGQGAEQYF
TGTGCCTGGAGTGTGCTTCCGGGACAGGGGGCCGAGCAGTACTTC
>once|TRBV20-1|-|TRBJ1-2
CSAGREDGYTF
TGCAGTGCTGGCAGGGAGGATGGCTACACCTTC
>-|TRBV18|TRBD2|TRBJ2-1
CASSLSLAGSNEQFF
TGTGCCAGCTCATTATCCCTAGCGGGCTCGAATGAGCAGTTCTTC
>-|TRBV5-1|-|TRBJ1-5
CASSYGGNQPQHF
TGCGCCAGCAGCTACGGAGGCAATCAGCCCCAGCATTTT
>-|TRBV2|TRBD1|TRBJ2-7
CASGTGTGFHEQYF
TGTGCCAGCGGGACCGGGACAGGGTTCCACGAGCAGTACTTC
>-|TRBV4-1|-|TRBJ2-7
CASSPGREAYEQYF
TGCGCCAGCAGCCCGGGTAGGGAGGCCTACGAGCAGTACTTC
>few|TRBV4-1|-|TRBJ2-7
CASSQDALSYEQYF
TGCGCCAGCAGCCAAGATGCACTCTCCTACGAGCAGTACTTC